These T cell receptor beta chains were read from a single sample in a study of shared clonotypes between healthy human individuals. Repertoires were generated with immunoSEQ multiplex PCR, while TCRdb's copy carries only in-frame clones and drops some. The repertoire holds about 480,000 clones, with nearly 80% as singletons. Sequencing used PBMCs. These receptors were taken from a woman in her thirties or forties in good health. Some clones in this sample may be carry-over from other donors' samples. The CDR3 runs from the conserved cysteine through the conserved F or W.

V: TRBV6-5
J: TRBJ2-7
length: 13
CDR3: CASSRTAVAEQYF

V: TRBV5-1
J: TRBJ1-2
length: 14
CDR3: CASSEAAGIYGYTF

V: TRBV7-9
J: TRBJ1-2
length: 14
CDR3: CASRGTGNHYGYTF

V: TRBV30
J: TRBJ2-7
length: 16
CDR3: CAWSIFPGDYSYEQYF

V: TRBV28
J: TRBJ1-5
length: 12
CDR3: CASSLRGQPQHF

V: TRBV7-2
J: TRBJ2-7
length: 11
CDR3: CASSFGHEQYF

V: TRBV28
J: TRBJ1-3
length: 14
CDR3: CASSLGGEGNTIYF

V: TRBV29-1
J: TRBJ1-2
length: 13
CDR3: CSVSDQGVVGYTF

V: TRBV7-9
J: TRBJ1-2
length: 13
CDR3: CASSLFDNYGYTF

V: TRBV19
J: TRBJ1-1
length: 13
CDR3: CASFTGVNTEAFF

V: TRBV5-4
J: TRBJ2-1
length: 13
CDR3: CASSTDSYNEQFF

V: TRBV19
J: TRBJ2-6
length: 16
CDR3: CASKKRDSSGANVLTF

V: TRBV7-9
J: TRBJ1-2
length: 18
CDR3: CASSRPPGTSTTRGGYTF

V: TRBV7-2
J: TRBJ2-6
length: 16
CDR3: CASSFYRLTGANVLTF

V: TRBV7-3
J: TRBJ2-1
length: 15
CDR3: CASSYQAGGLNEQFF

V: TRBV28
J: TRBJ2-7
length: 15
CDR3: CASSDLADSSYEQYF

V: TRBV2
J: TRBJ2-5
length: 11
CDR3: CASSGQETQYF

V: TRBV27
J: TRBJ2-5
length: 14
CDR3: CASPPPGKWETQYF